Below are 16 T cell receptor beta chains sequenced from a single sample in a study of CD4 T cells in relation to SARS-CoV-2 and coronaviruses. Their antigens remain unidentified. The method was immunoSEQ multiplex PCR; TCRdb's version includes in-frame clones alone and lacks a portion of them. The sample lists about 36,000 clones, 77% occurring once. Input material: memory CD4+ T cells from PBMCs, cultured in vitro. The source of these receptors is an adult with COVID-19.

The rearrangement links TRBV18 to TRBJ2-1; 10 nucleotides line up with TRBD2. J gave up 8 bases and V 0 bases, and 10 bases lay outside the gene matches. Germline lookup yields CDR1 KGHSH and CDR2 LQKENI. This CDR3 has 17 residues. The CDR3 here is CASSPPWPSGSQDEQFF. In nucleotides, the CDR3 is TGTGCCAGCTCACCACCGTGGCCTAGCGGGAGTCAGGATGAGCAGTTCTTC.

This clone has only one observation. The CDR3 sequence: CASSQDPGPPSYEQYF. Here the CDR3 DNA reads TGCGCCAGCAGCCAAGATCCGGGGCCCCCATCCTACGAGCAGTACTTC. V gene TRBV4-1 combines with J gene TRBJ2-7; either TRBD1 or TRBD2 may supply D (5 bases each). V was cut by 0 bases and J by 1 base, with 13 bases left in between. This CDR3 comprises 16 residues. Germline V lookup: CDR1 MGHRA, CDR2 YSYEKL.

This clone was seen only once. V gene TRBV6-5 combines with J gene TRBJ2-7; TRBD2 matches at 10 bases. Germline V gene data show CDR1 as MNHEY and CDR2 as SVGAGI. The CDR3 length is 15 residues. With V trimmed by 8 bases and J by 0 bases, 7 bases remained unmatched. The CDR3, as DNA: TGTGCCAGCTTATCTAGCGGGAGCCTCTCCTACGAGCAGTACTTC. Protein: CASLSSGSLSYEQYF.

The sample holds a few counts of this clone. CDR3 amino acids: CAWSVRLVGHEQYF. CDR3 DNA: TGTGCCTGGAGTGTAAGGCTAGTCGGCCACGAGCAGTACTTC. This chain uses TRBV30 with TRBJ2-7; D is undetermined. The CDR3 has 14 amino acids. Looked up from germline, CDR1 is GTSNPN and CDR2 is SVGIG (reference sequence). The V and J ends lost 0 bases and 5 bases respectively, with 14 bases between them.

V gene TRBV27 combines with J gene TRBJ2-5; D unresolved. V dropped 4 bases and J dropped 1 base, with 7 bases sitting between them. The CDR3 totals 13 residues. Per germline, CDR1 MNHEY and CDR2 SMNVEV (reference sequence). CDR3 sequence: CASSSRRQETQYF. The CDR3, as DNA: TGTGCCAGCAGTTCTAGGCGCCAAGAGACCCAGTACTTC.

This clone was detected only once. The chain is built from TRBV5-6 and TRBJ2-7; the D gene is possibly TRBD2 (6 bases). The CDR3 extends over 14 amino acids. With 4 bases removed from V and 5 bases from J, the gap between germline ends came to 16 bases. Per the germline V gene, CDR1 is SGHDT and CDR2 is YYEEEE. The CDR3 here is CASSEYGRFNEQYF. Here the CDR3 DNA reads TGTGCCAGCAGCGAGTACGGGAGATTCAACGAGCAGTACTTC.

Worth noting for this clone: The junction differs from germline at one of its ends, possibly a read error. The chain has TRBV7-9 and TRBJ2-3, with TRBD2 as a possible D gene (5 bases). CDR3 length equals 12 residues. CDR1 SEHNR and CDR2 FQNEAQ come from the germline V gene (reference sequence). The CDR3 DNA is TGTGCCAGCAGCTCATCTCTATCGGGGATCCATTTT. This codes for CASSSSLSGIHF.

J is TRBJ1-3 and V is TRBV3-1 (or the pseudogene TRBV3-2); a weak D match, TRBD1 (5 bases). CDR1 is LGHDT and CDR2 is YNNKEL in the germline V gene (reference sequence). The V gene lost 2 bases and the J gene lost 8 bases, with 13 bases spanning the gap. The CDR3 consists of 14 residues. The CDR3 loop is CASSQTWGPDTIYF. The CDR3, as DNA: TGTGCCAGCAGCCAAACTTGGGGACCTGACACCATATATTTT.

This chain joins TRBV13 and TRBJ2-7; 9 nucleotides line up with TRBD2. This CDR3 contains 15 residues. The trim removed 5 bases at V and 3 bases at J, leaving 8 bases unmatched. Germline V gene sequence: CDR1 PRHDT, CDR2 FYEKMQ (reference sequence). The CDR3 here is CASSPGVAGVYEQYF. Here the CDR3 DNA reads TGTGCCAGCAGCCCCGGAGTAGCGGGAGTCTACGAGCAGTACTTC. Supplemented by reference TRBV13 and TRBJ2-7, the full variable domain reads AAGVIQSPRHLIKEKRETATLKCYPIPRHDTVYWYQQGPGQDPQFLISFYEKMQSDKGSIPDRFSAQQFSDYHSELNMSSLELGDSALYFCASSPGVAGVYEQYFGPGTRLTVT.

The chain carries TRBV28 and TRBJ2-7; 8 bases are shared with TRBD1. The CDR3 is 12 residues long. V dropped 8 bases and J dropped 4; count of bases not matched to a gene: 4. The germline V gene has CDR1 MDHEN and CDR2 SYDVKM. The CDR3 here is CASSDRGYEQYF. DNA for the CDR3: TGTGCCAGCTCCGACAGGGGATACGAGCAGTACTTC.

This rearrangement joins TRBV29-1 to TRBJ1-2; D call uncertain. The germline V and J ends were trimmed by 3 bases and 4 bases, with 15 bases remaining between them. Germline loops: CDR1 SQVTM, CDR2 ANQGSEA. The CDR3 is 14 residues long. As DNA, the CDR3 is TGCAGCGTTGATTTTGTCCGGAGCGGCTATGGCTACACCTTC. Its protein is CSVDFVRSGYGYTF.

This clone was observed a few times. The CDR3 nucleotides are TGTGCCAGCAGCGACCCAGGACAGGGGGCTTACACCGGGGAGCTGTTTTTT. It translates to CASSDPGQGAYTGELFF. The V and J genes are TRBV9 and TRBJ2-2; 11 positions match TRBD1. V lost 3 bases to trimming and J lost 3 bases; unmatched junction nucleotides: 7. The CDR3 has 17 residues. Per germline, CDR1 SGDLS and CDR2 YYNGEE.

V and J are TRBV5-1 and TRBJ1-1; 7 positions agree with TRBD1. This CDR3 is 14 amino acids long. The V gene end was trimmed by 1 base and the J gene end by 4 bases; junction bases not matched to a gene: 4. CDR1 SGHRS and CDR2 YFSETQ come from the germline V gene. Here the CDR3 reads CASSLSQGGTEAFF. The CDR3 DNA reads TGCGCCAGCAGCTTGTCTCAGGGGGGCACTGAAGCTTTCTTT. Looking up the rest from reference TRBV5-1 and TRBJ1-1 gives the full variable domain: KAGVTQTPRYLIKTRGQQVTLSCSPISGHRSVSWYQQTPGQGLQFLFEYFSETQRNKGNFPGRFSGRQFSNSRSEMNVSTLELGDSALYLCASSLSQGGTEAFFGQGTRLTVV.

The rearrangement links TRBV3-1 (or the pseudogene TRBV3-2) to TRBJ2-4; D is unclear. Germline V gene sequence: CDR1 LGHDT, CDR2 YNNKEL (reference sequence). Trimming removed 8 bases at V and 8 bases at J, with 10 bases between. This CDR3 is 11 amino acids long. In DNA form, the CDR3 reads TGTGCCAGCCGTCTTGGGGACATTCAGTACTTC. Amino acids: CASRLGDIQYF.

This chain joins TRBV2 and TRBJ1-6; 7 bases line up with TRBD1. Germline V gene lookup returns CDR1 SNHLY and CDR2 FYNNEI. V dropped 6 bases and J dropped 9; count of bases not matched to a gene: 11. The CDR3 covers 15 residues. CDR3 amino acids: CASRDPTGPGSPLHF. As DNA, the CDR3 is TGTGCCAGCAGAGACCCGACAGGGCCGGGTTCACCCCTCCACTTT.

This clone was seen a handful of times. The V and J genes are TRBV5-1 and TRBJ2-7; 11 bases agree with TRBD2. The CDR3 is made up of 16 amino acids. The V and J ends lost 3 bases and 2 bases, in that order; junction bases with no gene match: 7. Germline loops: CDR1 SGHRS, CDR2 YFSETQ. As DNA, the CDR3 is TGCGCCAGCAGCTCGCGAACTAGCGGGGGAACCTACGAGCAGTACTTC. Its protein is CASSSRTSGGTYEQYF.